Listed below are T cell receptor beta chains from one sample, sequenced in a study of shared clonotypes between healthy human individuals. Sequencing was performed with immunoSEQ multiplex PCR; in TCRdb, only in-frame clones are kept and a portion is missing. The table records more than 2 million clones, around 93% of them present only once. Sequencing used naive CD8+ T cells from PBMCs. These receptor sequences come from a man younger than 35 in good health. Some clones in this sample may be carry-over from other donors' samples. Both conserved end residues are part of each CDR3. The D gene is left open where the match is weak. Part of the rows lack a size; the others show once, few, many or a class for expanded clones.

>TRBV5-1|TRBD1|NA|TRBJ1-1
CASSVDYRGPDTEAFF
TGCGCCAGCAGCGTGGATTACAGGGGCCCTGACACTGAAGCTTTCTTT
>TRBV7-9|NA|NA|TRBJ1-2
CASSPQGLLAYGYTF
TGTGCCAGCAGCCCACAGGGTCTACTGGCCTATGGCTACACCTTC
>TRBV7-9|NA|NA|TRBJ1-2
CASSFGGATDYGYTF
TGTGCCAGCAGCTTTGGGGGAGCGACCGACTATGGCTACACCTTC
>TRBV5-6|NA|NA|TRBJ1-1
CASSLRQQNTEAFF
TGTGCCAGCAGCTTGAGACAGCAGAACACTGAAGCTTTCTTT
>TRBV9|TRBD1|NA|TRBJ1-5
CASSSGTEPTSNQPQHF
TGTGCCAGCAGCTCCGGGACAGAGCCTACCTCTAATCAGCCCCAGCATTTT
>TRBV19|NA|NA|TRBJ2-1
CASSLQALDPLNNEQFF
TGTGCCAGTAGTCTCCAGGCCCTCGACCCCCTTAACAATGAGCAGTTCTTC
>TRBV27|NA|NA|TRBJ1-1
CASSPSSKAEAFF
TGTGCCAGCAGTCCTTCCTCGAAGGCTGAAGCTTTCTTT
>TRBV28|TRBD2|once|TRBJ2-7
CASSIGAGVYEQYF
TGTGCCAGCAGTATTGGAGCGGGAGTCTACGAGCAGTACTTC
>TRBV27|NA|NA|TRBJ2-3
CASGDAGSRGTDTQYF
TGTGCCAGCGGGGACGCGGGGTCAAGGGGCACAGATACGCAGTATTTT
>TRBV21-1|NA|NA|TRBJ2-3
CASSKPGGGTSGRAADTQYF
TGTGCCAGCAGCAAACCAGGTGGAGGGACTAGCGGGAGGGCCGCAGATACGCAGTATTTT
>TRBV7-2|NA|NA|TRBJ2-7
CASSLDQGRRYEQYF
TGTGCCAGCAGCTTAGATCAGGGGCGGAGATACGAGCAGTACTTC
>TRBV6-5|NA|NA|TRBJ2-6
CASSPLVSGANVLTF
TGTGCCAGCAGCCCACTAGTTTCTGGGGCCAACGTCCTGACTTTC
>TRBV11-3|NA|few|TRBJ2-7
CASSDYEQYF
TGTGCCAGCAGCGACTACGAGCAGTACTTC
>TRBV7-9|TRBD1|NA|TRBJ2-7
CASSFEGANEQYF
TGTGCCAGCAGCTTTGAGGGGGCTAACGAGCAGTACTTC
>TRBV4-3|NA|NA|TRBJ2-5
CASSPLAGRIGETQYF
TGCGCCAGCAGCCCCCTCGCGGGTAGAATCGGTGAGACCCAGTACTTC
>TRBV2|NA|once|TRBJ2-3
CASSEASGSTDTQYF
TGTGCCAGCAGTGAAGCGTCAGGGTCCACAGATACGCAGTATTTT